Below are 12 T cell receptor beta chains sequenced from a single sample in a study of vaccination and CD4 T cells after COVID-19. TCRdb ran MiXCR on the PCR reads and lists one entry per CDR3 protein. Of about 19,000 distinct CDR3 sequences listed, 60% to 80% are singletons. The specimen was CD4+ T cells from blood, collected before SARS-CoV-2 vaccination. These receptor sequences come from a human donor who had recovered from COVID-19.

CDR3 sequence reads: CASSFRASGMSGELFF. In DNA, the CDR3 is TGCGCCAGCAGCTTTAGAGCTAGCGGGATGTCCGGGGAGCTGTTTTTT. The rearrangement links TRBV5-1 to TRBJ2-2; 9 nucleotides line up with TRBD2. After removal of 2 bases from V and 6 bases from J, the junction contained 8 bases not matched to a gene. The germline V gene has CDR1 SGHRS and CDR2 YFSETQ. CDR3 size: 16 residues. Together with reference TRBV5-1 and TRBJ2-2, the CDR3 gives the full variable domain: KAGVTQTPRYLIKTRGQQVTLSCSPISGHRSVSWYQQTPGQGLQFLFEYFSETQRNKGNFPGRFSGRQFSNSRSEMNVSTLELGDSALYLCASSFRASGMSGELFFGEGSRLTVL.

The chain employs TRBV15 and TRBJ1-5; D is possibly TRBD1 (5 bases). The CDR3 loop spans 16 amino acids. V was trimmed by 0 bases and J by 9 bases, leaving 18 bases between them. Germline V CDR1 and CDR2: LNHNV, YYDKDF (reference sequence). This chain's CDR3 is CATSRDSGGVGGPQHF. The CDR3 DNA is TGTGCCACCAGCAGAGATTCGGGCGGCGTCGGGGGGCCCCAGCATTTT.

V is TRBV19 and J is TRBJ2-3; D uncertain. Germline CDR1 LNHDA, CDR2 SQIVND (reference sequence). This CDR3 comprises 13 residues. The germline V and J ends were trimmed by 6 bases and 1 base, with 8 bases remaining between them. CDR3 protein: CASRAWGTDTQYF. CDR3 in DNA: TGTGCCAGTAGGGCCTGGGGCACAGATACGCAGTATTTT.

The chain uses TRBV20-1 and TRBJ2-1; TRBD2 might be the D (6 bases). The CDR3 is made up of 16 amino acids. Germline lookup yields CDR1 DFQATT and CDR2 SNEGSKA (reference sequence). V was cut by 0 bases and J by 0 bases, with 12 bases left in between. DNA for the CDR3: TGCAGTGCTAGAGATTGGGGGGTTAGCTCCTACAATGAGCAGTTCTTC. Amino acids: CSARDWGVSSYNEQFF.

J is TRBJ1-5 and V is TRBV28; D not resolved. Trimming took 3 bases from V and 2 from J, leaving 8 bases between them. Looked up from germline, CDR1 is MDHEN and CDR2 is SYDVKM. CDR3 length equals 14 residues. Written as DNA, the CDR3 is TGTGCCAGCAGTTTTTCCTGGGGCAATCAGCCCCAGCATTTT. Its translation: CASSFSWGNQPQHF.

J is TRBJ2-2 and V is TRBV19; maybe TRBD2 (6 bases). The CDR3 contains 16 residues. The germline V gene encodes CDR1 LNHDA and CDR2 SQIVND (reference sequence). Trimming left V 4 bases short and J 6 bases short, with 18 bases between. As DNA, the CDR3 is TGTGCCAGTAGTAGGTGGAGGGGTAGTGGGTCCGGGGAGCTGTTTTTT. Translated, it gives CASSRWRGSGSGELFF. The full variable domain, completed using reference TRBV19 and TRBJ2-2, is DGGITQSPKYLFRKEGQNVTLSCEQNLNHDAMYWYRQDPGQGLRLIYYSQIVNDFQKGDIAEGYSVSREKKESFPLTVTSAQKNPTAFYLCASSRWRGSGSGELFFGEGSRLTVL.

V and J are TRBV28 and TRBJ1-3; 7 bases are shared with TRBD1. Germline trimming cut 3 bases from V and 2 bases from J; bases unmatched to any gene: 1. CDR1 MDHEN and CDR2 SYDVKM come from the germline V gene. The CDR3 consists of 14 residues. CDR3 protein: CASSLGTAGNTIYF. The CDR3 coding sequence is TGTGCCAGCAGTTTGGGGACAGCTGGAAACACCATATATTTT.

This sequence joins TRBV7-9 and TRBJ2-7; D perhaps matches TRBD1 (6 bases). Between the trimmed V and J ends, which lost 5 bases and 1 base, there was a span of 12 bases. This CDR3 has 14 amino acids. Per germline, CDR1 SEHNR and CDR2 FQNEAQ (reference sequence). Written as DNA, the CDR3 is TGTGCCAGCAGCCCAAACAGGGTATCCTACGAGCAGTACTTC. It yields the protein CASSPNRVSYEQYF. Variable domain in full (rest from reference TRBV7-9 and TRBJ2-7): DTGVSQNPRHKITKRGQNVTFRCDPISEHNRLYWYRQTLGQGPEFLTYFQNEAQLEKSRLLSDRFSAERPKGSFSTLEIQRTEQGDSAMYLCASSPNRVSYEQYFGPGTRLTVT.

V gene TRBV20-1 combines with J gene TRBJ2-3; the match to TRBD2 covers 8 bases. With V trimmed by 0 bases and J by 2 bases, 7 bases remained unmatched. CDR3 size: 16 residues. Germline CDR1 DFQATT, CDR2 SNEGSKA (reference sequence). The CDR3 protein is CSARDIRREATDTQYF. Here the CDR3 DNA reads TGCAGTGCTAGAGATATTAGGCGGGAGGCCACAGATACGCAGTATTTT.

This chain links TRBV7-2 with TRBJ2-7, with 12 bases that match TRBD2. After removal of 5 bases from V and 2 bases from J, the junction contained 10 bases not matched to a gene. Germline lookup yields CDR1 SGHTA and CDR2 FQGNSA. The CDR3 covers 17 residues. The CDR3 coding sequence is TGTGCCAGCAGCCGTAGGACTAGCGGGAACAGAGCCTACGAGCAGTACTTC. Translated, it gives CASSRRTSGNRAYEQYF. The full variable domain, its missing parts supplied by reference TRBV7-2 and TRBJ2-7, is GAGVSQSPSNKVTEKGKDVELRCDPISGHTALYWYRQSLGQGLEFLIYFQGNSAPDKSGLPSDRFSAERTGGSVSTLTIQRTQQEDSAVYLCASSRRTSGNRAYEQYFGPGTRLTVT.

This chain connects TRBV19 to TRBJ2-2; 9 bases are shared with TRBD1. The germline V gene encodes CDR1 LNHDA and CDR2 SQIVND (reference sequence). Trimming removed 7 bases from V and 3 bases from J; junction bases left unmatched: 6. The CDR3 totals 15 residues. In nucleotides, the CDR3 is TGTGCCAGTAAGCGGACAGGGGCGGACACCGGGGAGCTGTTTTTT. It is translated as CASKRTGADTGELFF.

The rearrangement uses TRBV6-1 and TRBJ1-6, with 7 bases that match TRBD1. The CDR3 covers 14 residues. Looked up from germline, CDR1 is MNHNS and CDR2 is SASEGT. The ends lost 6 bases at V and 8 bases at J; junction bases unmatched: 7. CDR3 protein: CASRLGGDHSPLHF. CDR3 nucleotides: TGTGCCAGCAGACTAGGGGGCGACCATTCACCCCTCCACTTT.